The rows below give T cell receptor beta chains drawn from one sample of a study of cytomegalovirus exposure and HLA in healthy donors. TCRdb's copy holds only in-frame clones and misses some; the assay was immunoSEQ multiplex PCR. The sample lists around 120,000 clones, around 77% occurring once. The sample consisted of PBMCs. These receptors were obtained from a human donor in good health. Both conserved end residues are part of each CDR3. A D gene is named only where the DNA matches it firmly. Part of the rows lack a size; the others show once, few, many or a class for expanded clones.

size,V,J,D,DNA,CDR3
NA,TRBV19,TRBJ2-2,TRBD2,TGTGCCAGTAGCTGGGGGGGTTATGCGAACACCGGGGAGCTGTTTTTT,CASSWGGYANTGELFF
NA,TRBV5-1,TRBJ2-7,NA,TGCGCCAGCAGCTTTGGAACTACACGCTACGAGCAGTACTTC,CASSFGTTRYEQYF
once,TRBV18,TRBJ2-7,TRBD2,TGTGCCAGCTCACCAATCCCAGCGGGATCTTTAATCTCCTACGAGCAGTACTTC,CASSPIPAGSLISYEQYF
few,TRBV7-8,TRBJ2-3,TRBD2,TGTGCCAGCAGCTTGTTGTCAAGCGGGAGCCGGAGGGATACGCAGTATTTT,CASSLLSSGSRRDTQYF
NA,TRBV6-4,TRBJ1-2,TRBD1,TGTGCCAGCAGTGACTCAGGGGGACAGTATGGCTACACCTTC,CASSDSGGQYGYTF
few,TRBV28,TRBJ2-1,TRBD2,TGTGCCAGCAGCCCCCTAGCGGGACTCGACAATGAGCAGTTCTTC,CASSPLAGLDNEQFF
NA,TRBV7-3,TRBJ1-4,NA,TGTGCCAGCAGCACCCTCACAAAGGGGGAAAAACTGTTTTTT,CASSTLTKGEKLFF
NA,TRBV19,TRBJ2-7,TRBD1,TGTGCCAGTAGGAAAACGGGACAGGGGATTAACGAGCAGTACTTC,CASRKTGQGINEQYF
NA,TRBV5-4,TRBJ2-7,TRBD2,TGTGCCAGCAGCTTGGCTGGGGGGAGGGCCTACGAGCAGTACTTC,CASSLAGGRAYEQYF
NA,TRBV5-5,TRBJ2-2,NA,TGTGCCAGCAGCAGCACTACAGGGAGATGGACCGGGGAGCTGTTTTTT,CASSSTTGRWTGELFF
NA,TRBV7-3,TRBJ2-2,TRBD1,TGTGCCAGCAGCTTAACTCGACAGGGATCCGGGGAGCTGTTTTTT,CASSLTRQGSGELFF
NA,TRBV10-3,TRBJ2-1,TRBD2,TGTGCCACATCTCGGTTGGGGCTAGCGGGTGATGAGCAGTTCTTC,CATSRLGLAGDEQFF
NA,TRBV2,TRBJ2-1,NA,TGTGCCAGCAGTGAATGGAGCTTCGATGAGCAGTTCTTC,CASSEWSFDEQFF
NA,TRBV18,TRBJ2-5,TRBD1,TGTGCCAGCTCACCGACAGGGTCTGAAGAGACCCAGTACTTC,CASSPTGSEETQYF
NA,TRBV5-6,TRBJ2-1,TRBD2,TGTGCCAGCAGCAGAGCGGGAGGTTCCTACAATGAGCAGTTCTTC,CASSRAGGSYNEQFF
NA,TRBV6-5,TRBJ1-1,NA,TGTGCCACCACCCGGGTCCGCGGCACTGAAGCTTTCTTT,CATTRVRGTEAFF
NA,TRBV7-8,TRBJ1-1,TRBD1,TGTGCCAGCAGCCACGACAGGGGGGACACTGAAGCTTTCTTT,CASSHDRGDTEAFF
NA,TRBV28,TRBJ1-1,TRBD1,TGTGCCAGCAGTTCTTGGTGGGACAGGGAAGCAAGCACTGAAGCTTTCTTT,CASSSWWDREASTEAFF
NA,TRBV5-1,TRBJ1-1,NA,TGCGCCAGCAGCTTGGACGGTCACTACTTGAGGACTGAAGCTTTCTTT,CASSLDGHYLRTEAFF
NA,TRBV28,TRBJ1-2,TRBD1,TGTGCCAGCAGCCCAAGGGGGCATGGCTACACCTTC,CASSPRGHGYTF
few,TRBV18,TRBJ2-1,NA,TGTGCCAGCTCACCACCGCGGCGTCCCTCATCGGGTGAGCAGTTCTTC,CASSPPRRPSSGEQFF
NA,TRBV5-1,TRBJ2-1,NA,TGCGCCAGCCCCCATTGGGCGCCATACAATGAGCAGTTCTTC,CASPHWAPYNEQFF
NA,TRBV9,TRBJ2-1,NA,TGTGCCAGCAGCGTAGGGGTCGGGAATGAGCAGTTCTTC,CASSVGVGNEQFF
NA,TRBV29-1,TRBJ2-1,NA,TGCAGCGTTGAACGGGGGTCTGGCAATGAGCAGTTCTTC,CSVERGSGNEQFF
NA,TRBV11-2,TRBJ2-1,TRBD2,TGTGCCAGCAGCTTAGACCCAAACCCTCTAGCGGGAGGGTACAATGAGCAGTTCTTC,CASSLDPNPLAGGYNEQFF
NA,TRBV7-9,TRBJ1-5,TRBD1,TGTGCCAGCAGCTCGGACAGGGGGAGCAATCAGCCCCAGCATTTT,CASSSDRGSNQPQHF
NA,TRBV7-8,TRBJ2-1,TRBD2,TGTGCCAGCAGCTTAGCCGCGGGAGTGGGGAATGAGCAGTTCTTC,CASSLAAGVGNEQFF
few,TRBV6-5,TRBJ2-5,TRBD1,TGTGCCAGCAGTTCGCAGGGGGCGGGTGAGGAGACCCAGTACTTC,CASSSQGAGEETQYF
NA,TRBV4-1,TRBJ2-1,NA,TGCGCCAGCAGCCAACAGGTCAGCTCCTACAATGAGCAGTTCTTC,CASSQQVSSYNEQFF
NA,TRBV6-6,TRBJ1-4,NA,TGTGCCAGCTGGCCCAACCGGCGGTTTAATGAAAAACTGTTTTTT,CASWPNRRFNEKLFF
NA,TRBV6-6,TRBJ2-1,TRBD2,TGTGCCACCGCTTCTAGCGGGAGAGGAAATGAGCAGTTCTTC,CATASSGRGNEQFF
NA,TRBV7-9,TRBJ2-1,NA,TGTGCCAGCAGCCTCCCTCTAGCGATTGTCTACAATGAGCAGTTCTTC,CASSLPLAIVYNEQFF
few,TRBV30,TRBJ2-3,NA,TGTGCCTGGAGTGTGGGGGGAGCGCAGTATTTT,CAWSVGGAQYF
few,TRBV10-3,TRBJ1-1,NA,TGTGCCATCAGTGAGTCGCCCGTTTTGGAGGGGATGTGGACTGAAGCTTTCTTT,CAISESPVLEGMWTEAFF
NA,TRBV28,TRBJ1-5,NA,TGTGCCAGCAGTTTCGGGAGATTACATCAGCCCCAGCATTTT,CASSFGRLHQPQHF
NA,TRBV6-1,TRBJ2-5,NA,TGTGCCAGCAGTATACAGGAGAGCTCGGGGGAGCAGTACTTC,CASSIQESSGEQYF
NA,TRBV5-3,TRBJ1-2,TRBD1,TGTGCCAGAAGCGCGGACAGGCCGCGGGCGCGGGGCTACACCTTC,CARSADRPRARGYTF
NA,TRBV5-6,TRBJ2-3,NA,TGTGCCAGCAGCCCTCCCCCTAGCGTTACCACAGATACGCAGTATTTT,CASSPPPSVTTDTQYF
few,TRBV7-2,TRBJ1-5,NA,TGTGCCAGCAGCTTAGTTAAAGGGGTAGGTCAGCCCCAGCATTTT,CASSLVKGVGQPQHF
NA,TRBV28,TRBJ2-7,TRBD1,TGTGCCAGCAGTAACAGGGGCCCTAACTACGAGCAGTACTTC,CASSNRGPNYEQYF
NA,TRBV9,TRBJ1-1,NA,TGTGCCAGCAGCGTCGGATCTCAGGCCTCGAACACTGAAGCTTTCTTT,CASSVGSQASNTEAFF
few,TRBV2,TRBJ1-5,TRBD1,TGTGCCAGCAGGCGGGACAGGGGAGCTCAGCCCCAGCATTTT,CASRRDRGAQPQHF
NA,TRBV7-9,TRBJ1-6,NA,TGTGCCAGCAGCTTGATACAGGATAATTCACCCCTCCACTTT,CASSLIQDNSPLHF
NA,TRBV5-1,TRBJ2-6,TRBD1,TGCGCCAGCAGCACCGGACAGGGCACCTCTGGGGCCAACGTCCTGACTTTC,CASSTGQGTSGANVLTF
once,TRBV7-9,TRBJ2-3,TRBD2,TGTGCTCCTTCCGGGCTAGCGGGGACTAGCACAGATACGCAGTATTTT,CAPSGLAGTSTDTQYF
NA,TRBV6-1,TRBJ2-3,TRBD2,TGTGCCAGCAGTGATGGACTAGTTCAGTCGGATACGCAGTATTTT,CASSDGLVQSDTQYF
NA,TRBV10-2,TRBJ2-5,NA,TGCGCCAGCAGTGAGTCTTTAGTGACCCAGTACTTC,CASSESLVTQYF
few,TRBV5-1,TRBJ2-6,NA,TGCGCCAGCAGCCTCCCCTCGGGGGACTCTGGGGCCAACGTCCTGACTTTC,CASSLPSGDSGANVLTF
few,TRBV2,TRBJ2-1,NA,TGTGCCAGCAGTGAAGAATTGAACAGCTACAATGAGCAGTTCTTC,CASSEELNSYNEQFF
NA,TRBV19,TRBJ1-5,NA,TGTGCCAGTAGTGTTGGACACCCGAATAGCAATCAGCCCCAGCATTTT,CASSVGHPNSNQPQHF
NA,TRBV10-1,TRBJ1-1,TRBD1,TGCGCCAGCAGTGATGGACAGGGACGCACTGAAGCTTTCTTT,CASSDGQGRTEAFF